Following are 10 T cell receptor beta chains from one sample sequenced in a study of human T cells and chemical hapten exposure. This sample's time point: patch test 1, 2 weeks after DPC sensitization. The treatment denotes: therapeutic diphenylcyclopropenone sensitization with weekly scalp DPC. TCRdb reprocessed the RACE reads via MiXCR and lists one record per CDR3 protein. The sample yields around 380,000 distinct CDR3 sequences, 4.8% seen once. The sample was whole blood, taken in connection with sensitization to the hapten diphenylcyclopropenone (DPC). These TCRs come from a woman aged 45-65 years with alopecia areata. Some clones in this sample may be carry-over from other donors' samples.

Note on this clonotype: It is likely a read error, because the conserved phenylalanine at the end of the CDR3 is missing. The chain joins TRBV6-6 to TRBJ1-2; 10 nucleotides line up with TRBD1. The CDR3 totals 17 residues. V was pared by 2 bases and J by 3 bases, with 9 bases of the junction left unmatched. The germline V gene has CDR1 MNHNY and CDR2 SVGAGI (reference sequence). The CDR3 nucleotides read TGTGCCAGCAGTTACGCCAGGGACAGGGGATACGACTATGGCTACACCTTA. It yields the protein CASSYARDRGYDYGYTL.

This clonotype was seen at least ten times. The rearrangement links TRBV6-6 to TRBJ2-7; D uncertain. This CDR3 is built from 13 residues. Trimming removed 6 bases from V and 1 base from J, with 10 bases in between. CDR1 is MNHNY and CDR2 is SVGAGI in the germline V gene (reference sequence). The chain's CDR3 is CASRIAASYEQYF. CDR3 bases: TGTGCCAGCAGGATCGCCGCTTCCTACGAGCAGTACTTC.

This clonotype was detected ten times or more. V gene TRBV3-1 combines with J gene TRBJ2-1, with 9 bases that match TRBD2. Trimming took 4 bases from V and 5 from J; bases not matched to a gene: 3. The CDR3 spans 14 residues. CDR1 is LGHDT, CDR2 YNNKEL, per germline (reference sequence). CDR3 region: CASSPGTSNNEQFF. CDR3 sequence (DNA): TGTGCCAGCAGCCCCGGGACTAGCAACAATGAGCAGTTCTTC.

This clonotype was observed at least ten times. V and J are TRBV12-3 or TRBV12-4 and TRBJ2-7; D is unresolved. Trimming cost V 7 bases and J 2 bases, with 12 bases left between them. The CDR3 has 13 residues. For the CDR3, the DNA is TGTGCCAGCACCCTCTCCGGCCCCTACGAGCAGTACTTC. It yields the protein CASTLSGPYEQYF.

This clonotype was detected ten times or more. The chain joins TRBV5-4 to TRBJ2-1; D is unresolved. The CDR3 runs 13 residues. CDR1 and CDR2 from the germline V gene are SGHNT and YYREEE (reference sequence). Deletions cut 3 bases from V and 5 bases from J, with 9 bases between. This chain's CDR3 is CASSSNLDNEQFF. The DNA of the CDR3 is TGTGCCAGCAGCTCCAACTTAGACAATGAGCAGTTCTTC.

The chain links TRBV5-4 to TRBJ1-6; D unresolved. There are 15 residues in the CDR3. Germline-derived CDR1 and CDR2 are SGHNT and YYREEE (reference sequence). Trimming took off 3 bases at V and 7 bases at J, with 14 bases between the two ends. CDR3 loop: CASSWEADPNSPLHF. The CDR3 DNA follows: TGTGCCAGCAGCTGGGAGGCAGATCCGAATTCACCCCTCCACTTT.

This clonotype was picked up a small number of times. The chain recombines TRBV30 with TRBJ2-3, with 8 bases aligning to TRBD1. J gave up 5 bases and V 5 bases, and 0 bases lay outside the gene matches. CDR1 is GTSNPN and CDR2 is SVGIG in the germline V gene (reference sequence). This CDR3 is built from 11 residues. CDR3 bases: TGTGCCTGGGGGACAGGAGATACGCAGTATTTT. Translated, it gives CAWGTGDTQYF.

Points on this clonotype: Sequence at one end of the junction differs from germline and may be a read error. This chain links TRBV27 with TRBJ2-4; TRBD2 is a possible D gene (5 bases). Per germline, CDR1 MNHEY and CDR2 SMNVEV (reference sequence). CDR3 length: 13 residues. The DNA of the CDR3 is TGTGCCAGCAGTCCCATCGGAGGATCGAACTCGTCATTC. As protein: CASSPIGGSNSSF.

The chain joins TRBV11-2 to TRBJ2-3; 7 bases fit TRBD2. The germline gives CDR1 SGHAT, CDR2 FQNNGV. The J segment lost 6 bases and the V segment lost 1 base, leaving 7 bases of the junction unmatched. The CDR3 extends over 15 amino acids. The CDR3 sequence is CASSLGDYPGDTQYF. CDR3 in DNA: TGTGCCAGCAGCTTAGGGGACTACCCCGGGGATACGCAGTATTTT.

This rearrangement joins TRBV6-5 to TRBJ2-3, with D perhaps matching TRBD2 (5 bases). Germline V gives CDR1 MNHEY, CDR2 SVGAGI. The CDR3 sequence is 16 residues long. The V and J ends lost 6 bases and 4 bases respectively, with 20 bases between them. The CDR3 DNA reads as TGTGCCAGCAGCCCCCGAGGAGTGAGGGTCCCAGATACGCAGTATTTT. Its protein is CASSPRGVRVPDTQYF.